The 4 T cell receptor beta chains presented below share a single source sample, sequenced in a study of regulatory T cells in long-lasting Graves disease (dated by TCRdb to the early 2020s). What this sample's time point label stands for: newly diagnosed GD, antithyroid drugs for less than 3 months. RNA was extracted from PBMCs in TRIzol for both TCR sequencing and RNA sequencing. Receptor amplification or capture employed multiplex PCR. For sequencing, an Illumina HiSeq 4000 was employed. iRepertoire HTBI primers and Arm-PCR amplification of CDR3 regions were used to construct TCR beta libraries. Using fastp at Q25 and MiXCR, TCRdb reprocessed the public reads and kept productive beta chains. Merged by CDR3 protein, the rows form single entries marked with the most common genes and DNA. This sample holds roughly 320,000 distinct CDR3 sequences; over 15% were observed only once. Clones ranked in the top ten supply approximately 30% of the sample.

These data were also filed under a second study, of T cells in Graves' hyperthyroidism and ophthalmopathy.

Sequencing was performed on peripheral blood mononuclear cells (PBMCs), taken at new diagnosis, from a patient treated with antithyroid drugs. Receptors were obtained from a man aged 35-49 years with Graves disease. Donor details come from another sample of the same person, matched by shared clones.

This chain's CDR3 is CSVEPYEAFF. As DNA, the CDR3 is TGCAGCGTTGAGCCGTATGAAGCTTTCTTT. The chain couples TRBV29-1 to TRBJ1-1, with D uncertain. Trimming pared 3 bases from V and 7 bases from J, leaving 6 bases between. There are 10 residues in the CDR3. Germline lookup yields CDR1 SQVTM and CDR2 ANQGSEA.

Comments on this clonotype: Just one base apart from a much larger clone, this may be a read error. This chain uses TRBV27 with TRBJ1-5; no clear D. Germline assignment: CDR1 MNHEY and CDR2 SMNVEV (reference sequence). Trimming removed 4 bases at V and 5 bases at J, with 6 bases between. The CDR3 extends over 12 amino acids. The CDR3 DNA reads TGTGCCAGCAGTTCCGGGGATCAGCCCCAGCATTTT. Its protein product is CASSSGDQPQHF.

This clonotype occurred many times. This chain joins TRBV6-2 or TRBV6-3 and TRBJ1-5; no reliable D call. Trimming took off 5 bases at V and 4 bases at J, with 12 bases between the two ends. The CDR3 runs 14 residues. Germline CDR1 MNHEY, CDR2 SVGEGT. The CDR3 here is CASSESSGNQPQHF. The CDR3 DNA follows: TGTGCCAGCAGTGAAAGTTCGGGGAATCAGCCCCAGCATTTT.

This CDR3 is CSVEIGATNEKLFF. In nucleotides, the CDR3 is TGCAGCGTTGAAATCGGGGCTACTAATGAAAAACTGTTTTTT. The chain couples TRBV29-1 to TRBJ1-4; perhaps TRBD1 as D (5 bases). V was clipped by 2 bases and J by 2 bases, with 9 bases between them. The CDR3 sequence is 14 residues long. The V gene's germline CDR1 is SQVTM and CDR2 ANQGSEA. Full variable domain (outside the CDR3, taken from reference TRBV29-1 and TRBJ1-4): SAVISQKPSRDICQRGTSLTIQCQVDSQVTMMFWYRQQPGQSLTLIATANQGSEATYESGFVIDKFPISRPNLTFSTLTVSNMSPEDSSIYLCSVEIGATNEKLFFGSGTQLSVL.